Listed below are T cell receptor beta chains from one sample, sequenced in a study of radiotherapy plus CTLA-4 blockade in lung cancer. TCRdb keeps only in-frame clones here, not all; method: immunoSEQ multiplex PCR. Of about 18,000 clones in the sample, 86% were seen once. The sequencing used peripheral blood, collected from a patient treated with radiotherapy plus ipilimumab. The source is a human donor with non-small cell lung cancer whose response to radiotherapy plus ipilimumab could not be evaluated. Each CDR3 is given without its conserved first and last residue. Not all rows give a size; the values are once, few, many and, for expanded clones, a class.

clone_size | j_call | v_call | cdr3_aa
once | TRBJ2-2 | TRBV27 | ASRQRLATGELF
- | TRBJ1-1 | TRBV6-1 | ASTPSWANTEAF
- | TRBJ2-2 | TRBV15 | ATNSLEREVTGELF
- | TRBJ2-5 | TRBV5-6 | ASRHLADLQETQY
- | TRBJ1-1 | TRBV5-1 | ASRVTGGTEAF
- | TRBJ1-6 | TRBV5-1 | ASSPRGFSYNSPLH
- | TRBJ2-3 | TRBV9 | ASSALSGIFTDTQY
- | TRBJ2-3 | TRBV4-2 | ASSHGGGGTDTQY
- | TRBJ1-5 | TRBV5-6 | ASSFPTGGQPQH
- | TRBJ2-6 | TRBV28 | ASSPPGGWANVLT
once | TRBJ1-5 | TRBV6-5 | ASSTGQGGHQPQH
- | TRBJ2-1 | TRBV5-6 | ASSWPDRYNEQF
- | TRBJ2-3 | TRBV11-2 | ASSYGPYTGTQY
- | TRBJ2-6 | TRBV5-1 | ASSPAVGGPGANVLT
once | TRBJ2-2 | TRBV7-7 | ASSSAGGPNTGELF
- | TRBJ1-4 | TRBV5-1 | ASSGRATNEKLF
- | TRBJ1-1 | TRBV11-2 | ASSRGLDTEAF
- | TRBJ2-1 | TRBV14 | ASSPRLAGANEQF
- | TRBJ2-3 | TRBV4-2 | ASSHGGGGLTPTDTQY